The clone carrying this TCR beta chain was counted many times. Its antigen is undetermined. Germline V gives CDR1 MNHEY, CDR2 SVGAGI. The length of the CDR3 is 13 residues. V was clipped by 7 bases and J by 6 bases; unmatched bases: 5. These data come from a study of T cell repertoires and leukemia-associated antigens. Study context: Samples yielded 3.3 to 5.0 million effective reads each, approximately 16 million overall.

One entry per CDR3 protein, called by TCRdb with MiXCR from the 5' RACE reads. The table shows 8,000 to 10,000 distinct CDR3 sequences, with 40% to 45% occurring only once. The gene calls are TRBV6-5 and TRBJ1-5, with 8 bases matching TRBD1. The sequence derives from a female donor in good health. Sequenced input: CD3+ T cells sorted from blood and cultured. As DNA, the CDR3 is TGTGCCAGCACTCCGGACAGGGCTCAGCCCCAGCATTTT. Its protein is CASTPDRAQPQHF.